The 24 T cell receptor beta chains listed next were all sequenced from one sample in a study of cytomegalovirus exposure and HLA in healthy donors. The PCR ran on 60 Vbeta and 13 Jbeta primers. The method was immunoSEQ multiplex PCR; TCRdb's version includes in-frame clones alone and lacks a portion of them. The sample has roughly 120,000 clones, around 73% seen once. The source material was PBMCs. Receptor source: a woman in her thirties or forties in good health and CMV-seropositive.

The chain links TRBV18 to TRBJ1-1; a possible D gene is TRBD1 (6 bases). Germline V lookup: CDR1 KGHSH, CDR2 LQKENI. CDR3 length equals 13 residues. V dropped 8 bases and J dropped 7 bases, with 17 bases sitting between them. CDR3 sequence reads: CASRTETGFEAFF. CDR3 DNA sequence: TGTGCCAGCCGTACCGAAACAGGGTTTGAAGCTTTCTTT. Full variable domain (missing parts from reference TRBV18 and TRBJ1-1): NAGVMQNPRHLVRRRGQEARLRCSPMKGHSHVYWYRQLPEEGLKFMVYLQKENIIDESGMPKERFSAEFPKEGPSILRIQQVVRGDSAAYFCASRTETGFEAFFGQGTRLTVV.

The rearrangement links TRBV28 to TRBJ2-1, with 15 bases that match TRBD2. Germline CDR1 MDHEN, CDR2 SYDVKM. CDR3 size: 20 residues. Losses at the gene ends were 3 bases for V and 0 bases for J; bases not matched to a gene: 9. In nucleotides, the CDR3 is TGTGCCAGCAGTTTTCCCGACGGACTAGCGGGGGGGAGCTCCTACAATGAGCAGTTCTTC. Translation gives CASSFPDGLAGGSSYNEQFF.

J is TRBJ2-4 and V is TRBV4-3; 8 bases are a match to TRBD2. This CDR3 is built from 18 residues. The junction had 9 bases not matched to a gene; V was cut back by 0 bases and J by 2 bases. Germline loops: CDR1 LGHNA, CDR2 YSLEER. The CDR3 spells CASSQEERGTGTKNIQYF. As DNA, the CDR3 is TGCGCCAGCAGCCAAGAGGAGCGGGGGACGGGGACCAAAAACATTCAGTACTTC.

The chain links TRBV5-6 to TRBJ1-5; D remains unclear. The CDR3 spans 16 residues. Germline V gives CDR1 SGHDT, CDR2 YYEEEE. V was trimmed by 1 base and J by 0 bases, leaving 11 bases between them. In nucleotides, the CDR3 is TGTGCCAGCAGCTTGATGTCTGGGAGTAGCAATCAGCCCCAGCATTTT. Its translation is CASSLMSGSSNQPQHF.

The chain recombines TRBV27 with TRBJ2-6; 7 nucleotides match TRBD1. Per germline, CDR1 MNHEY and CDR2 SMNVEV (reference sequence). The CDR3 extends over 15 amino acids. Trimming removed 6 bases from V and 2 bases from J; junction bases left unmatched: 4. The CDR3 loop reads CASSKTGTGANVLTF. The DNA for the CDR3 is TGTGCCAGCAGCAAGACAGGGACTGGGGCCAACGTCCTGACTTTC.

The sample holds one count of this clone. V is TRBV11-2 and J is TRBJ1-1; the D is unclear. Deletions cut 5 bases from V and 3 bases from J, with 16 bases between. CDR1 and CDR2 (germline): SGHAT, FQNNGV. The CDR3 has 15 residues. CDR3 loop: CASSPRTARDTEAFF. The CDR3 DNA reads TGTGCCAGCAGCCCGAGAACCGCTCGGGACACTGAAGCTTTCTTT.

The chain has TRBV6-5 and TRBJ2-3, with 7 bases lining up with TRBD2. This CDR3 contains 15 residues. Germline lookup yields CDR1 MNHEY and CDR2 SVGAGI. J lost 5 bases, V lost 5 bases, and 10 bases had no gene match. The CDR3 region is CASSPWEGSEDTQYF. DNA for the CDR3: TGTGCCAGCAGTCCCTGGGAGGGGAGTGAAGATACGCAGTATTTT.

This chain uses TRBV19 with TRBJ1-1; TRBD1 aligns across 7 bases. The germline V gene has CDR1 LNHDA and CDR2 SQIVND (reference sequence). The CDR3 has 14 residues. Unmatched junction bases numbered 11, after V lost 3 bases and J lost 10 bases. The CDR3 sequence: CASSIRQGGRGAFF. CDR3 sequence (DNA): TGTGCCAGTAGTATTCGACAGGGCGGCAGGGGAGCTTTCTTT.

This chain links TRBV7-9 with TRBJ1-1, with D possibly TRBD1 on 5 matching bases. Germline lookup yields CDR1 SEHNR and CDR2 FQNEAQ (reference sequence). V lost 5 bases and J lost 6, with 22 bases in between. The CDR3 has 16 residues. In DNA form, the CDR3 reads TGTGCCAGCAGCCAAACGGGGGGGTCCGGTTACGCTGAAGCTTTCTTT. Translating gives CASSQTGGSGYAEAFF.

The chain couples TRBV7-2 to TRBJ2-1; possibly TRBD2 for D (6 bases). In germline, CDR1 is SGHTA, CDR2 FQGNSA. The CDR3 consists of 15 residues. The V gene lost 5 bases and the J gene lost 5 bases, with 16 bases spanning the gap. The DNA for the CDR3 is TGTGCCAGCAGCCGTACTAGCCTTAGCCACAATGAGCAGTTCTTC. This codes for CASSRTSLSHNEQFF.

This chain connects TRBV5-1 to TRBJ1-1; TRBD1 might be the D (5 bases). The V gene's germline CDR1 is SGHRS and CDR2 YFSETQ. Deletions cut 4 bases from V and 1 base from J, with 11 bases between. This CDR3 has 14 amino acids. CDR3 coding DNA: TGCGCCAGCAGCACGGGGGGTCCGAACACTGAAGCTTTCTTT. Translating it yields CASSTGGPNTEAFF.

V usage is TRBV21-1 and J usage is TRBJ2-5; the table assigns TRBD2, which was not confirmed against the DNA. TRBV21-1 is flagged as a pseudogene. The CDR3 is made up of 13 amino acids. The chain's CDR3 is CASSTRRGKTQYF. CDR3 bases: TGTGCCAGCAGCACAAGGCGCGGGAAGACCCAGTACTTC.

This clone was found a few times. The chain combines TRBV7-6 with TRBJ2-2; 9 bases are shared with TRBD1. Germline CDR1 reads SGHVS; CDR2 reads FNYEAQ. The CDR3 loop spans 16 amino acids. Trimming at V came to 5 bases and at J to 2 bases, leaving 6 bases not matched to a gene. CDR3 nucleotides: TGTGCCAGCAGCCCATGGGACAGGGCTAACACCGGGGAGCTGTTTTTT. It encodes CASSPWDRANTGELFF.

This clone has a handful of counts. This chain connects TRBV19 to TRBJ1-1; D not certain. Germline V CDR1 and CDR2: LNHDA, SQIVND (reference sequence). The V gene lost 4 bases and the J gene lost 1 base, with 13 bases spanning the gap. The CDR3 consists of 15 residues. CDR3 bases: TGTGCCAGTAGTAAAACAGTTAGTTGGAACACTGAAGCTTTCTTT. It specifies CASSKTVSWNTEAFF.

This sequence joins TRBV5-4 and TRBJ2-7; 7 bases align to TRBD1. The CDR3 has 13 residues. J was trimmed by 5 bases and V by 0 bases; bases with no gene match: 2. The germline V gene encodes CDR1 SGHNT and CDR2 YYREEE (reference sequence). CDR3 loop: CASSLGQGNEQYF. The CDR3 DNA follows: TGTGCCAGCAGCTTGGGACAGGGTAACGAGCAGTACTTC. Full variable domain (missing parts from reference TRBV5-4 and TRBJ2-7): ETGVTQSPTHLIKTRGQQVTLRCSSQSGHNTVSWYQQALGQGPQFIFQYYREEENGRGNFPPRFSGLQFPNYSSELNVNALELDDSALYLCASSLGQGNEQYFGPGTRLTVT.

The rearrangement joins TRBV28 to TRBJ1-1; D ambiguous. The CDR3 sequence is 13 residues long. The germline V gene encodes CDR1 MDHEN and CDR2 SYDVKM. The V end lost 5 bases, the J end lost 9 bases, and 16 bases lay between the germline ends. This CDR3 is CASSLMMADQAFF. The CDR3, as DNA: TGTGCCAGCAGTCTCATGATGGCCGATCAAGCTTTCTTT.

This clone was seen a single time. The chain is built from TRBV19 and TRBJ1-1; 8 bases are a match to TRBD1. Germline trimming cut 3 bases from V and 5 bases from J; bases unmatched to any gene: 8. The CDR3 has 15 amino acids. From germline, CDR1 is LNHDA and CDR2 SQIVND (reference sequence). This chain's CDR3 is CASSISPGQVTEAFF. The DNA of the CDR3 is TGTGCCAGTAGTATTTCTCCGGGACAGGTAACTGAAGCTTTCTTT. Together with reference TRBV19 and TRBJ1-1, the CDR3 gives the full variable domain: DGGITQSPKYLFRKEGQNVTLSCEQNLNHDAMYWYRQDPGQGLRLIYYSQIVNDFQKGDIAEGYSVSREKKESFPLTVTSAQKNPTAFYLCASSISPGQVTEAFFGQGTRLTVV.

As to this clone: This CDR3 fails to terminate in the conserved phenylalanine or tryptophan, so it likely reflects a read error. The limits of the CDR3 on the DNA are not certain, so only TCRdb's listed CDR3 is given. The gene calls are TRBV18 and TRBJ1-1. The CDR3 comprises 12 residues, both ends counted. CDR1 KGHSH and CDR2 LQKENI come from the germline V gene. CDR3 region: CASSPPGEGFTI.

V usage is TRBV4-1 and J usage is TRBJ1-1, with D perhaps TRBD1 (5 bases). The germline V gene has CDR1 MGHRA and CDR2 YSYEKL. With 1 base removed from V and 4 bases from J, the gap between germline ends came to 13 bases. The CDR3 loop spans 15 amino acids. The CDR3: CASSQGLLGGTEAFF. CDR3 nucleotide sequence: TGCGCCAGCAGCCAAGGCCTTCTCGGGGGCACTGAAGCTTTCTTT.

The V gene is TRBV6-5, the J gene TRBJ1-2; D is ambiguous. The CDR3 length is 13 residues. The germline V and J ends were trimmed by 6 bases and 3 bases, with 11 bases remaining between them. The germline V gene has CDR1 MNHEY and CDR2 SVGAGI. CDR3 amino acids: CASRRSPDYGYTF. Written as DNA, the CDR3 is TGTGCCAGCAGAAGATCCCCGGACTATGGCTACACCTTC.

This chain links TRBV5-1 with TRBJ2-3; maybe TRBD2 (6 bases). The CDR3 spans 16 residues. The germline gives CDR1 SGHRS, CDR2 YFSETQ. The V end lost 1 base, the J end lost 4 bases, and 16 bases lay between the germline ends. The CDR3 DNA is TGCGCCAGCAGCTTGCCAAGCGGGCGGTCCGCAGATACGCAGTATTTT. The encoded protein is CASSLPSGRSADTQYF.

The J gene is TRBJ1-1, the V gene TRBV7-6; D is perhaps TRBD1 (6 bases). The length of the CDR3 is 14 residues. Germline V CDR1 and CDR2: SGHVS, FNYEAQ. Trimming took 2 bases from V and 7 from J, leaving 14 bases between them. The DNA of the CDR3 is TGTGCCAGCAGCTTAAGTACAGGGAGGGGTGAAGCTTTCTTT. Amino acids: CASSLSTGRGEAFF.

In this sample, this clone turned up once. The rearrangement links TRBV10-2 to TRBJ1-2; 7 bases map to TRBD1. The CDR3 runs 13 residues. CDR1 and CDR2 (germline): WSHSY, SAAADI. The ends lost 6 bases at V and 4 bases at J; junction bases unmatched: 5. This CDR3 is CASSLGTAYGYTF. The CDR3 coding sequence is TGCGCCAGCAGCCTGGGGACAGCCTATGGCTACACCTTC.

The chain joins TRBV4-1 to TRBJ2-5, with 10 positions matching TRBD2. This CDR3 contains 17 residues. Trimming took 0 bases from V and 4 from J; bases not matched to a gene: 8. CDR1 and CDR2 (germline): MGHRA, YSYEKL. The DNA of the CDR3 is TGCGCCAGCAGCCAAGAGGCGCTAGCGGGGGCCCGAGAGACCCAGTACTTC. As protein: CASSQEALAGARETQYF.